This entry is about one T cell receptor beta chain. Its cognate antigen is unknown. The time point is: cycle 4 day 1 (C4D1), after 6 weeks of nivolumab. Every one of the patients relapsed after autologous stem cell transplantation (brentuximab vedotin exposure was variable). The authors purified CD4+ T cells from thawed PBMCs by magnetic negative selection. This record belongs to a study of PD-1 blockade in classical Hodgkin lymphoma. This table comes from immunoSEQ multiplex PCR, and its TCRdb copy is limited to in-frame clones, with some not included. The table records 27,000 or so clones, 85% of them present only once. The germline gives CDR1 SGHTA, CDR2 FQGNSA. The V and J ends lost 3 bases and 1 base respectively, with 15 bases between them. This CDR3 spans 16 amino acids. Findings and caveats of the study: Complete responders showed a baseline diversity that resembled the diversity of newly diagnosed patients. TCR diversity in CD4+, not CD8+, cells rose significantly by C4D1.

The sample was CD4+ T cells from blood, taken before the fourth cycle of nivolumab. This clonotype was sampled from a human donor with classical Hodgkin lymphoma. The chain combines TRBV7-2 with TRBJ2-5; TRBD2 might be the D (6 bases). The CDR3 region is CASSLAGTFVQETQYF. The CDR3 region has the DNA TGTGCCAGCAGCTTGGCCGGGACTTTCGTCCAAGAGACCCAGTACTTC.